Listed here are 29 T cell receptor beta chains from one sample, sequenced in a study of CD8 T cells in ankylosing spondylitis. General observations from the study: Characteristic, it appeared, of ankylosing spondylitis blood was a TCR beta motif of several highly homologous variants.

TCRdb reprocessed the 5' RACE reads via MiXCR and lists one record per CDR3 protein. The sample has approximately 440,000 distinct CDR3 sequences, about a sixth seen once; the top ten hold under 1.2%. For these TCRs, the target antigens are not known. Source material: blood, either unsorted or a sorted T cell fraction (not recorded which). These receptors were collected from a male donor with ankylosing spondylitis.

This clonotype was found a few times. The gene calls are TRBV5-6 and TRBJ1-1; D is unresolved. Germline assignment: CDR1 SGHDT and CDR2 YYEEEE. Trimming left V 0 bases short and J 2 bases short, with 11 bases between. This CDR3 contains 15 residues. The DNA for the CDR3 is TGTGCCAGCAGCTTGGAGGATTGGGAAAACACTGAAGCTTTCTTT. Encoded protein: CASSLEDWENTEAFF.

For the CDR3, the DNA is TGTGCCAGCAGTTCAGGGGTAAAGTACGAGCAGTACTTC. Protein product: CASSSGVKYEQYF. The rearrangement uses TRBV12-3 or TRBV12-4 and TRBJ2-7; D is perhaps TRBD1 (6 bases). The CDR3 runs 13 residues. Deletions cut 4 bases from V and 4 bases from J, with 11 bases between.

The genes are TRBV30 and TRBJ2-7; D is uncertain. Germline CDR1 reads GTSNPN; CDR2 reads SVGIG (reference sequence). The length of the CDR3 is 11 residues. V lost 4 bases and J 0 bases, leaving 4 bases between the germline ends. CDR3 sequence: CAWTNSYEQYF. CDR3 sequence (DNA): TGTGCCTGGACTAACTCCTACGAGCAGTACTTC.

This clonotype was seen a handful of times. The gene calls are TRBV29-1 and TRBJ2-7; maybe TRBD2 (6 bases). Trimming took 4 bases from V and 0 from J, leaving 13 bases between them. The germline V gene encodes CDR1 SQVTM and CDR2 ANQGSEA. The CDR3 runs to 14 residues. This CDR3 reads CSVVAGPSSYEQYF. DNA of the CDR3: TGCAGCGTTGTTGCGGGACCCAGCTCCTACGAGCAGTACTTC.

In its sample, this clonotype was seen many times. The rearrangement links TRBV5-6 to TRBJ1-2; possibly TRBD1 for D (5 bases). The CDR3 sequence is 14 residues long. The germline V and J ends were trimmed by 4 bases and 4 bases, with 14 bases remaining between them. The V gene's germline CDR1 is SGHDT and CDR2 YYEEEE. This chain's CDR3 is CASSPEKGIYGYTF. Written as DNA, the CDR3 is TGTGCCAGCAGCCCCGAGAAGGGGATCTATGGCTACACCTTC.

The chain carries TRBV29-1 and TRBJ1-1, with D possibly TRBD1 on 6 matching bases. CDR3 length equals 13 residues. Germline CDR1 SQVTM, CDR2 ANQGSEA. The V and J ends lost 4 bases and 7 bases respectively, with 16 bases between them. The CDR3 coding sequence is TGCAGCGTTGTAGGGGGGGCCGGTGGTGAAGCTTTCTTT. Translation gives CSVVGGAGGEAFF.

This clonotype was seen at least ten times. This chain connects TRBV20-1 to TRBJ1-2, with a weak D call TRBD1 (5 bases). Germline CDR1 DFQATT, CDR2 SNEGSKA (reference sequence). The CDR3 totals 13 residues. Trimming took off 6 bases at V and 4 bases at J, with 15 bases between the two ends. The DNA of the CDR3 is TGCAGTGCCCCAACCGGGACGGTCTATGGCTACACCTTC. Encoded protein: CSAPTGTVYGYTF.

The chain has TRBV14 and TRBJ1-2; unclear D gene. The CDR3 is 13 amino acids. Germline V gene sequence: CDR1 SGHDN, CDR2 FVKESK. The V and J ends lost 0 bases and 4 bases respectively, with 6 bases between them. The CDR3 region has the DNA TGTGCCAGCAGCCAAGATGTCTTCTATGGCTACACCTTC. Residues: CASSQDVFYGYTF.

The rearrangement uses TRBV7-9 and TRBJ1-1; TRBD1 might be the D (5 bases). V lost 4 bases and J lost 6, with 9 bases in between. The length of the CDR3 is 12 residues. Germline V lookup: CDR1 SEHNR, CDR2 FQNEAQ (reference sequence). The CDR3 protein is CASSSGGAEAFF. CDR3 bases: TGTGCCAGCAGCTCCGGGGGGGCTGAAGCTTTCTTT. The complete variable domain, with remaining parts taken from reference TRBV7-9 and TRBJ1-1, reads DTGVSQNPRHKITKRGQNVTFRCDPISEHNRLYWYRQTLGQGPEFLTYFQNEAQLEKSRLLSDRFSAERPKGSFSTLEIQRTEQGDSAMYLCASSSGGAEAFFGQGTRLTVV.

This rearrangement joins TRBV20-1 to TRBJ1-5, with a tentative D call TRBD1 (6 bases). The CDR3 runs to 15 residues. Germline CDR1 is DFQATT and CDR2 is SNEGSKA (reference sequence). This CDR3 is CSILRGANPDQPQHF. The CDR3 coding sequence is TGCAGCATTTTGAGGGGGGCGAACCCCGATCAGCCCCAGCATTTT.

CDR3 protein: CASTDRLAGGNEQFF. CDR3 in DNA: TGTGCCAGCACCGACAGGCTAGCGGGGGGGAATGAGCAGTTCTTC. This chain connects TRBV12-3 or TRBV12-4 to TRBJ2-1; TRBD2 aligns across 12 bases. With 7 bases clipped from V and 7 bases from J, the junction kept 8 bases outside the gene matches. The CDR3 is 15 residues long.

V usage is TRBV5-6 and J usage is TRBJ2-1; D is unclear. The CDR3 contains 14 residues. The germline CDR1 and CDR2 sequences are SGHDT and YYEEEE. With 6 bases removed from V and 4 bases from J, the gap between germline ends came to 14 bases. Here the CDR3 reads CASNRQTTYNEQFF. The CDR3 nucleotides read TGTGCCAGCAACCGTCAGACAACTTACAATGAGCAGTTCTTC.

The chain has TRBV2 and TRBJ1-1; D gene ambiguous. The CDR3 has 15 residues. V was pared by 3 bases and J by 1 base, with 12 bases between. Germline V gene data show CDR1 as SNHLY and CDR2 as FYNNEI. CDR3 sequence reads: CASSDAVSGNTEAFF. The DNA for the CDR3 is TGTGCCAGCAGTGATGCCGTCAGCGGGAACACTGAAGCTTTCTTT.

There are a few counts of this clonotype. The rearrangement uses TRBV6-5 and TRBJ2-1; a weak D match, TRBD2 (5 bases). This CDR3 comprises 14 residues. From germline, CDR1 is MNHEY and CDR2 SVGAGI. The V end was cut by 4 bases, the J end by 7 bases, with 14 bases between. This CDR3 reads CASSFHGVGNEQFF. CDR3 DNA: TGTGCCAGCAGTTTCCACGGGGTCGGAAATGAGCAGTTCTTC.

V usage is TRBV18 and J usage is TRBJ1-1, with D possibly being TRBD1 (6 bases). This CDR3 has 15 amino acids. V lost 2 bases and J lost 1, with 11 bases in between. In germline, CDR1 is KGHSH, CDR2 LQKENI. The CDR3 here is CASSPAGTPNTEAFF. In nucleotides, the CDR3 is TGTGCCAGCTCACCAGCAGGGACACCGAACACTGAAGCTTTCTTT.

The chain employs TRBV12-3 or TRBV12-4 and TRBJ2-1; maybe TRBD2 (6 bases). This CDR3 spans 15 amino acids. Between the trimmed V and J ends, which lost 6 bases and 8 bases, there was a span of 20 bases. The CDR3: CASSPPGEQPYEQFF. For the CDR3, the DNA is TGTGCCAGCAGCCCTCCGGGGGAGCAACCCTATGAGCAGTTCTTC.

V and J are TRBV5-1 and TRBJ1-4; no clear D gene. V was trimmed by 0 bases and J by 7 bases, leaving 16 bases between them. The length of the CDR3 is 16 residues. Germline CDR1 is SGHRS and CDR2 is YFSETQ. The CDR3 bases are TGCGCCAGCAGCTTGGGACTGGACGCTTCCGTTGAAAAACTGTTTTTT. Translating gives CASSLGLDASVEKLFF.

This clonotype was seen a few times. The chain has TRBV9 and TRBJ1-1; D gene uncertain. The germline V gene encodes CDR1 SGDLS and CDR2 YYNGEE. V lost 0 bases, J lost 1 base, and 10 bases lay in between. This CDR3 contains 15 residues. DNA of the CDR3: TGTGCCAGCAGCGTAGCTGGGTTCAGGAACACTGAAGCTTTCTTT. This sequence encodes CASSVAGFRNTEAFF. Using reference TRBV9 and TRBJ1-1 for the parts outside the CDR3, the full variable domain is DSGVTQTPKHLITATGQRVTLRCSPRSGDLSVYWYQQSLDQGLQFLIQYYNGEERAKGNILERFSAQQFPDLHSELNLSSLELGDSALYFCASSVAGFRNTEAFFGQGTRLTVV.

This chain joins TRBV28 and TRBJ2-7; D ambiguous. With 3 bases removed from V and 5 bases from J, the gap between germline ends came to 11 bases. CDR1 and CDR2 from the germline V gene are MDHEN and SYDVKM. The CDR3 totals 13 residues. CDR3 loop: CASSFAVPNEQYF. The CDR3 nucleotides read TGTGCCAGCAGTTTCGCGGTTCCGAACGAGCAGTACTTC.

This clonotype has only a few counts. The V and J genes are TRBV14 and TRBJ2-3; D gene uncertain. Trimming shortened V by 1 base and J by 0 bases, and 11 bases separated the two germline ends. CDR1 and CDR2 (germline): SGHDN, FVKESK. The length of the CDR3 is 16 residues. As DNA, the CDR3 is TGTGCCAGCAGCCAAGGGAATCTTGCAAGCACAGATACGCAGTATTTT. This encodes CASSQGNLASTDTQYF.

The J gene is TRBJ2-6, the V gene TRBV10-3; D may be TRBD1 (5 bases). The CDR3 spans 14 residues. Trimming shortened V by 4 bases and J by 2 bases, and 6 bases separated the two germline ends. From germline, CDR1 is ENHRY and CDR2 SYGVKD. CDR3: CAISAGTGANVLTF. CDR3 sequence (DNA): TGTGCCATCAGTGCAGGGACTGGGGCCAACGTCCTGACTTTC.

The sample holds a few counts of this clonotype. The V call is TRBV4-1, the J call TRBJ2-3, with D perhaps TRBD2 (6 bases). The V and J ends lost 2 bases and 5 bases respectively, with 11 bases between them. The CDR3 is made up of 14 amino acids. CDR1 is MGHRA and CDR2 is YSYEKL in the germline V gene. The CDR3 protein is CASSQSLGGDTQYF. The DNA for the CDR3 is TGCGCCAGCAGCCAATCCCTGGGGGGAGATACGCAGTATTTT.

This clonotype was seen a handful of times. The CDR3 region is CASGTRTYEQYF. The CDR3 DNA is TGTGCCAGCGGGACCAGAACCTACGAGCAGTACTTC. The chain links TRBV7-9 to TRBJ2-7; D could derive from TRBD1 or TRBD2 (5 bases each). V was cut by 8 bases and J by 2 bases, with 10 bases left in between. This CDR3 has 12 amino acids. The V gene's germline CDR1 is SEHNR and CDR2 FQNEAQ (reference sequence). Supplemented by reference TRBV7-9 and TRBJ2-7, the full variable domain reads DTGVSQNPRHKITKRGQNVTFRCDPISEHNRLYWYRQTLGQGPEFLTYFQNEAQLEKSRLLSDRFSAERPKGSFSTLEIQRTEQGDSAMYLCASGTRTYEQYFGPGTRLTVT.

This clonotype was recorded a few times. The rearrangement uses TRBV2 and TRBJ2-2; the D gene is possibly TRBD2 (7 bases). Trimming pared 5 bases from V and 3 bases from J, leaving 13 bases between. Germline V CDR1 and CDR2: SNHLY, FYNNEI. The CDR3 totals 15 residues. The CDR3 is CASSFQGRDTGELFF. The CDR3 bases are TGTGCCAGCAGTTTTCAGGGGAGGGACACCGGGGAGCTGTTTTTT.

The chain employs TRBV6-2 or TRBV6-3 and TRBJ1-5, with unresolved D. This CDR3 is 15 amino acids long. Deletions cut 2 bases from V and 2 bases from J, with 10 bases between. Germline CDR1 is MNHEY and CDR2 is SVGEGT. The CDR3: CASSYLRLGNQPQHF. CDR3 DNA: TGTGCCAGCAGTTACCTTCGGCTGGGCAATCAGCCCCAGCATTTT.

The sample holds a few counts of this clonotype. The chain couples TRBV3-1 to TRBJ2-1; TRBD2 matches at 12 bases. Trimming removed 4 bases from V and 7 bases from J; junction bases left unmatched: 8. The CDR3 covers 16 residues. Per germline, CDR1 LGHDT and CDR2 YNNKEL (reference sequence). The CDR3 DNA sequence: TGTGCCAGCAGCCCCTCTAGCGGGGGGGCGGCGAATGAGCAGTTCTTC. Translation gives CASSPSSGGAANEQFF.

This clonotype showed up just a few times. This chain joins TRBV30 and TRBJ2-2, with D perhaps TRBD2 (7 bases). Trimming took 3 bases from V and 4 from J, leaving 15 bases between them. CDR3 length: 15 amino acids. Looked up from germline, CDR1 is GTSNPN and CDR2 is SVGIG (reference sequence). The CDR3 coding sequence is TGTGCCTGGAGGGGAGGGGGGAGCGGCACCGGGGAGCTGTTTTTT. It encodes CAWRGGGSGTGELFF.

The chain uses TRBV21-1 and TRBJ2-2; TRBD2 is the table's D call and was not checked against the DNA. TRBV21-1 is listed as a pseudogene. This CDR3 has 13 amino acids. The CDR3 region is CASSKGLAGELFF. The CDR3 nucleotides read TGTGCCAGCAGCAAAGGACTAGCCGGGGAGCTGTTTTTT.

This clonotype came up a few times. This chain uses TRBV5-1 with TRBJ2-1; D may be TRBD1 (6 bases). This CDR3 is built from 16 residues. The germline CDR1 and CDR2 sequences are SGHRS and YFSETQ. Trimming cost V 4 bases and J 10 bases, with 24 bases left between them. The CDR3 DNA sequence: TGCGCCAGCAGCCCCGACGTACGTACAGGGAAGGAGGAGCAGTTCTTC. Protein sequence: CASSPDVRTGKEEQFF.